Reported below is one T cell receptor (beta chain). The data derive from a study of cytomegalovirus exposure and HLA in healthy donors. Germline lookup yields CDR1 LGHNA and CDR2 YNFKEQ. This CDR3 is built from 13 residues. V dropped 0 bases and J dropped 8 bases, with 8 bases sitting between them. Use of 60 Vbeta and 13 Jbeta primers characterized the PCR. The repertoire was sequenced with immunoSEQ multiplex PCR; TCRdb's copy has only in-frame clones and lacks some. This sample's clone table lists tens of thousands of clones. The chain has TRBV4-2 and TRBJ2-1, with D perhaps matching TRBD2 (6 bases). The material sequenced was PBMCs. The TCR sequence derives from a man in his fifties in good health and CMV-seronegative. As DNA, the CDR3 is TGTGCCAGCAGCCAAGAATCGGGGGATGAGCAGTTCTTC. It codes for CASSQESGDEQFF.